This T cell receptor beta chain comes out of a study of CD8 T cells in ankylosing spondylitis. TCRdb independently ran MiXCR on the 5' RACE reads; one entry per CDR3 protein. Here the sample spans under 200,000 distinct CDR3 sequences, roughly 12% being singletons. Trimming removed 1 base from V and 6 bases from J, with 16 bases in between. The germline gives CDR1 SGDLS, CDR2 YYNGEE. CDR3 length: 15 amino acids. At least ten counts were recorded for this clonotype. Its target is not known. Study-wide results and caveats: Blood of patients with ankylosing spondylitis appeared to be characterized by a TCR beta motif of eight highly homologous variants. Those disease-linked clones were CD8+; they were also relatively rare in peripheral blood.

This clonotype was obtained from a male donor with ankylosing spondylitis or in good health (not recorded which). Sequenced material: blood, either unsorted or a sorted T cell fraction (not recorded which). The rearrangement links TRBV9 to TRBJ1-2; D ambiguous. CDR3 sequence (DNA): TGTGCCAGCAGCGTATTTGTGATACCCCTTGATGGCTACACCTTC. As protein: CASSVFVIPLDGYTF.